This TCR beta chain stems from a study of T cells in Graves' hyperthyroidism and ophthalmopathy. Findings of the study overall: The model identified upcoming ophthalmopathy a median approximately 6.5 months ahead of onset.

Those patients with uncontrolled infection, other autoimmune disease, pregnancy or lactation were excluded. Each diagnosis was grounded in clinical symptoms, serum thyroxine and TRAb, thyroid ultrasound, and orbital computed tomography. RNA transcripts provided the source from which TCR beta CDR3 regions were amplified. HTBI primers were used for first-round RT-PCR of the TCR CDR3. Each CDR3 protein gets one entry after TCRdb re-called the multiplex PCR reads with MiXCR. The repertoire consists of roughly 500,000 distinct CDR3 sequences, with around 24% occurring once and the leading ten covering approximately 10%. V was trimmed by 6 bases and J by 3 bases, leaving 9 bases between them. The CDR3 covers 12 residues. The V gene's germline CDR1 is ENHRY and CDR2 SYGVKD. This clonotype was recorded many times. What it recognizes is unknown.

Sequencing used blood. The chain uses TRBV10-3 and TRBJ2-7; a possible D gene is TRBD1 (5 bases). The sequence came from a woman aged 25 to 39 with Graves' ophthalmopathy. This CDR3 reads CAISRDSYEQYF. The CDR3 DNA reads TGTGCCATCAGCCGAGACAGCTACGAGCAGTACTTC.